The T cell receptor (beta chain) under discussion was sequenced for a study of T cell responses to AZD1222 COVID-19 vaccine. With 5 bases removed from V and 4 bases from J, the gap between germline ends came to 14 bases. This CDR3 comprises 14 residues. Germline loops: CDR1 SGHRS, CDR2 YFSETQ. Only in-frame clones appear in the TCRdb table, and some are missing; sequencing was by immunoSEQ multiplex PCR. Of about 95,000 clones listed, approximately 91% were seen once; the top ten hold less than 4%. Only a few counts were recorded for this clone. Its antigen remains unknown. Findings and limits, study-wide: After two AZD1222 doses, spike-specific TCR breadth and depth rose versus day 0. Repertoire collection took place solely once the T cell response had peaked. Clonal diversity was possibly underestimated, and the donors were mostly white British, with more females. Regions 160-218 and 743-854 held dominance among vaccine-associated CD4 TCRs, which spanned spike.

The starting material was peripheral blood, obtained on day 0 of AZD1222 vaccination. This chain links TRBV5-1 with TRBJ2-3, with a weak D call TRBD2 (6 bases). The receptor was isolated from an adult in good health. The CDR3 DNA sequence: TGCGCCAGCAGTTGGGGACTGGCATCAGATACGCAGTATTTT. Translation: CASSWGLASDTQYF.